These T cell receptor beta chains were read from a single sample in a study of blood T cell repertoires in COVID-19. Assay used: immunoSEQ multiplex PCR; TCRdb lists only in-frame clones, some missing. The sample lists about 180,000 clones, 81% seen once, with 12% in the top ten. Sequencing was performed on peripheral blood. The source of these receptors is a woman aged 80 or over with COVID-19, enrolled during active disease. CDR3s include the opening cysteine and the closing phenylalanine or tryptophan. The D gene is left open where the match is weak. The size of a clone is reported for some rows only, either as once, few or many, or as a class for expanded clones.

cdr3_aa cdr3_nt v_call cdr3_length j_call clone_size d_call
CASSGQGRREEQYF TGTGCCAGCAGCGGACAGGGACGGAGAGAAGAGCAGTACTTC TRBV6-5 14 TRBJ2-7 . TRBD1
CASSGTVDEQYF TGTGCCAGCAGCGGGACAGTCGACGAGCAGTACTTC TRBV5-6 12 TRBJ2-7 . TRBD1
CASSPSGWGEPGEQFF TGTGCCAGCAGCCCGTCCGGGTGGGGGGAGCCGGGTGAGCAGTTCTTC TRBV7-9 16 TRBJ2-1 . .
CASSLWGQGLETQYF TGTGCCAGCAGTCTTTGGGGACAGGGGTTAGAGACCCAGTACTTC TRBV28 15 TRBJ2-5 . TRBD1
CASSPRGPTDEQYF TGTGCCAGCAGTCCCCGTGGTCCAACGGACGAGCAGTACTTC TRBV27 14 TRBJ2-7 . .
CASSFQGGTEAFF TGTGCCAGCAGCTTCCAGGGGGGTACTGAAGCTTTCTTT TRBV7-9 13 TRBJ1-1 . TRBD1
CSVGDSTTNYGYTF TGCAGCGTCGGGGACAGCACGACTAACTATGGCTACACCTTC TRBV29-1 14 TRBJ1-2 . TRBD1
CASSPASARTDTQYF TGTGCCAGCTCACCTGCTAGCGCCCGCACAGATACGCAGTATTTT TRBV18 15 TRBJ2-3 . .
CASSVGLSKTPLHF TGTGCCAGCAGCGTAGGACTCTCGAAGACACCCCTCCACTTT TRBV9 14 TRBJ1-6 . .
CASSPTGYYSYEQYF TGTGCCAGCAGCCCTACAGGGTACTACTCCTACGAGCAGTACTTC TRBV28 15 TRBJ2-7 many .
CASSQVAGARNEQFF TGTGCCAGCAGCCAAGTAGCGGGAGCGCGTAATGAGCAGTTCTTC TRBV3-1/TRBV3-2 15 TRBJ2-1 . TRBD2
CASSHPPGQTNTGELFF TGCGCCAGCAGCCACCCCCCGGGACAGACGAACACCGGGGAGCTGTTTTTT TRBV4-1 17 TRBJ2-2 . TRBD1
CASSLSGANVLTF TGTGCCAGCAGCTTGTCAGGGGCCAACGTCCTGACTTTC TRBV5-8 13 TRBJ2-6 . .
CASTRTGGKDEQYF TGTGCCAGTACCCGGACAGGGGGCAAAGACGAGCAGTACTTC TRBV19 14 TRBJ2-7 . TRBD1
CASSLGLGGNYGYTF TGTGCCAGCAGCCTGGGATTGGGGGGTAACTATGGCTACACCTTC TRBV5-4 15 TRBJ1-2 . .
CASSSTGENIQYF TGTGCCAGCAGTTCGACAGGGGAAAACATTCAGTACTTC TRBV2 13 TRBJ2-4 . TRBD1
CASSLSYASLNTGELFF TGTGCCAGCAGCTTAAGTTACGCTAGTCTTAACACCGGGGAGCTGTTTTTT TRBV7-3 17 TRBJ2-2 . .
CASTRTSGGFYEQYF TGTGCCAGCACCAGGACTAGCGGGGGATTCTACGAGCAGTACTTC TRBV18 15 TRBJ2-7 few TRBD2
CASSLATGTGYEQYF TGCGCCAGCAGCTTGGCAACCGGGACAGGTTACGAGCAGTACTTC TRBV5-1 15 TRBJ2-7 many TRBD1
CASSLRGYGYTF TGTGCCAGCAGCTTGAGAGGCTATGGCTACACCTTC TRBV5-6 12 TRBJ1-2 . .
CASSLFNSPLHF TGTGCCAGCAGCCTCTTTAATTCACCCCTCCACTTT TRBV7-6 12 TRBJ1-6 many .
CASSPRQSPGTGYGANVLTF TGTGCCAGCTCACCACGCCAAAGCCCCGGGACAGGGTACGGGGCCAACGTCCTGACTTTC TRBV18 20 TRBJ2-6 . TRBD1
CASSLRLNYEQYF TGTGCCAGCAGCTTGAGACTAAACTACGAGCAGTACTTC TRBV7-2 13 TRBJ2-7 few .
CASSPLAGPYEQYF TGTGCCAGCAGCCCCTTAGCGGGACCCTACGAGCAGTACTTC TRBV7-9 14 TRBJ2-7 . TRBD2
CASSPGGETQYF TGTGCCAGCAGCCCAGGGGGAGAGACCCAGTACTTC TRBV6-5 12 TRBJ2-5 . TRBD1
CASSARALSSGNTIYF TGTGCCAGCAGTGCCAGGGCTCTGAGCTCTGGAAACACCATATATTTT TRBV6-1 16 TRBJ1-3 . .
CASSVGSGYYEQYF TGTGCCAGCAGCGTCGGTAGCGGTTACTACGAGCAGTACTTC TRBV9 14 TRBJ2-7 . .
CASRKERYPYGYTF TGTGCCAGCAGGAAGGAGAGATATCCATATGGCTACACCTTC TRBV9 14 TRBJ1-2 few .
CASSIVANTEAFF TGTGCCAGTAGTATAGTGGCGAACACTGAAGCTTTCTTT TRBV19 13 TRBJ1-1 . .
CASSLTLLYTEAFF TGTGCCAGCAGCTTAACTCTACTTTACACTGAAGCTTTCTTT TRBV11-1 14 TRBJ1-1 few .
CASSTPGQPEAFF TGTGCCAGTAGTACTCCAGGACAGCCGGAAGCTTTCTTT TRBV19 13 TRBJ1-1 . .
CASSERGQGALRDTF TGTGCCAGCAGTGAAAGGGGACAGGGGGCGTTAAGGGACACCTTC TRBV6-1 15 TRBJ1-2 . TRBD1
CASSVEASGGDDTQYF TGTGCCAGCAGCGTAGAGGCTAGCGGGGGGGATGATACGCAGTATTTT TRBV9 16 TRBJ2-3 . TRBD2
CASSTGTALFANTGELFF TGTGCCAGTAGTACCGGGACAGCTTTGTTCGCGAACACCGGGGAGCTGTTTTTT TRBV19 18 TRBJ2-2 . TRBD1
CASSSGTPYNSPLHF TGTGCCAGCAGCTCCGGGACTCCTTATAATTCACCCCTCCACTTT TRBV7-2 15 TRBJ1-6 once .
CASTRSGRGYNEQFF TGTGCCAGCACGAGAAGCGGGAGGGGGTACAATGAGCAGTTCTTC TRBV6-6 15 TRBJ2-1 . TRBD2
CASSPSGNYGYTF TGTGCCAGCAGCCCCTCAGGGAACTATGGCTACACCTTC TRBV11-2 13 TRBJ1-2 . .
CASSLAGNTEAFF TGCGCCAGCAGCTTGGCAGGGAACACTGAAGCTTTCTTT TRBV5-1 13 TRBJ1-1 few .
CASSPDWSSGNTIYF TGTGCCAGCAGCCCCGACTGGAGCTCTGGAAACACCATATATTTT TRBV7-2 15 TRBJ1-3 . .
CASSQRKGGGSYSNQPQHF TGTGCCAGCAGCCAAAGAAAGGGGGGGGGATCATATAGCAATCAGCCCCAGCATTTT TRBV14 19 TRBJ1-5 . .
CASSSRTLTNYGYTF TGTGCCAGCAGTTCTCGGACACTCACTAACTATGGCTACACCTTC TRBV27 15 TRBJ1-2 . .
CASSPIRAGVSSYEQYF TGCGCCAGCAGCCCGATACGGGCAGGGGTGAGCTCCTACGAGCAGTACTTC TRBV4-1 17 TRBJ2-7 . .
CASSDRENTEAFF TGTGCCAGCAGCGACAGGGAGAACACTGAAGCTTTCTTT TRBV2 13 TRBJ1-1 . TRBD1
CASSPWTSGTSTDTQYF TGTGCCAGCAGCCCTTGGACTAGCGGGACTAGCACAGATACGCAGTATTTT TRBV7-8 17 TRBJ2-3 . TRBD2
CASSKQRGGLGNQPQHF TGTGCCAGTAGTAAACAACGGGGAGGGCTCGGCAATCAGCCCCAGCATTTT TRBV19 17 TRBJ1-5 . .
CASSIVAGGRSEQFF TGTGCCAGTAGTATAGTAGCGGGAGGGCGCAGTGAGCAGTTCTTC TRBV19 15 TRBJ2-1 . TRBD2
CASSGLAIGKTQYF TGTGCCAGCAGCGGCCTAGCGATCGGAAAGACCCAGTACTTC TRBV3-1/TRBV3-2 14 TRBJ2-5 . .
CASSLTTGTYEQYF TGTGCCAGCAGTTTAACGACAGGAACCTACGAGCAGTACTTC TRBV28 14 TRBJ2-7 . .
CASSPQGAGETQYF TGTGCCAGCAGCCCTCAGGGGGCTGGAGAGACCCAGTACTTC TRBV7-3 14 TRBJ2-5 . TRBD1
CASSLRVSTSTDTQYF TGTGCCAGCAGCCTCCGGGTAAGCACTAGCACAGATACGCAGTATTTT TRBV28 16 TRBJ2-3 . .
CASSQERYSYNEQFF TGTGCCAGCAGCCAAGAGCGGTACTCCTACAATGAGCAGTTCTTC TRBV4-2 15 TRBJ2-1 . .
CASSFSGYEQYF TGTGCCAGCAGCTTTTCGGGTTACGAGCAGTACTTC TRBV7-9 12 TRBJ2-7 . .